Following are 4 T cell receptor beta chains from one sample sequenced in a study of identical twins. TCRdb ran MiXCR on the 5' RACE reads and lists one entry per CDR3 protein. The table lists 690,000 or so distinct CDR3 sequences, roughly 8% of them singletons. This same sample was also part of a study on yellow fever vaccine responses in identical twins.

Sequencing was performed on PBMCs. These receptors were taken from a woman younger than 30 in good health.

This clonotype was counted at least ten times. V and J are TRBV27 and TRBJ1-5, with D maybe TRBD1 (5 bases). This CDR3 is built from 14 residues. V was trimmed by 2 bases and J by 4 bases, leaving 9 bases between them. CDR1 MNHEY and CDR2 SMNVEV come from the germline V gene (reference sequence). The CDR3, as DNA: TGTGCCAGCAGTTTACAGGGTAGGAATCAGCCCCAGCATTTT. This gives the protein CASSLQGRNQPQHF.

This clonotype was seen at least ten times. This chain links TRBV20-1 with TRBJ2-3; D is ambiguous. The V end was cut by 1 base, the J end by 3 bases, with 14 bases between. The CDR3 runs to 15 residues. CDR1 and CDR2 (germline): DFQATT, SNEGSKA (reference sequence). The DNA for the CDR3 is TGCAGTGCTAGAGTGGCCAGCAGAGGTACAGATACGCAGTATTTT. Translating gives CSARVASRGTDTQYF.

This chain uses TRBV19 with TRBJ2-3; D remains ambiguous. The CDR3 extends over 13 amino acids. CDR1 is LNHDA and CDR2 is SQIVND in the germline V gene (reference sequence). V gave up 7 bases and J gave up 1 base, with 9 bases separating them. Here the CDR3 DNA reads TGTGCCAGTACGTTTGTTGGCACAGATACGCAGTATTTT. It is translated as CASTFVGTDTQYF.

This sequence joins TRBV27 and TRBJ1-1; maybe TRBD1 (5 bases). Germline CDR1 and CDR2: MNHEY and SMNVEV (reference sequence). The CDR3 sequence is 14 residues long. The V end lost 5 bases, the J end lost 5 bases, and 15 bases lay between the germline ends. CDR3 residues: CASSTIGGVTEAFF. In DNA, the CDR3 is TGTGCCAGCAGTACCATCGGGGGGGTTACTGAAGCTTTCTTT.